Below are 9 T cell receptor beta chains sequenced from a single sample in a study of OX40 agonist ivuxolimab in advanced cancers. Generated by immunoSEQ multiplex PCR, the TCRdb table keeps only in-frame clones and is missing some. This sample has approximately 100,000 clones, with 75% to 95% found just once. This specimen was CD4+ or CD8+ T cells sorted from blood, taken in a trial of the OX40 agonist ivuxolimab. These receptors were obtained from an adult with an advanced solid tumor such as melanoma, head and neck, liver or kidney cancer.

The chain joins TRBV5-6 to TRBJ1-5; 7 bases match TRBD1. With V trimmed by 6 bases and J by 3 bases, 6 bases remained unmatched. The CDR3 is 14 amino acids. The germline CDR1 and CDR2 sequences are SGHDT and YYEEEE. The DNA for the CDR3 is TGTGCCAGCACCAGGGGACAGCACAATCAGCCCCAGCATTTT. It translates to CASTRGQHNQPQHF.

The chain employs TRBV18 and TRBJ2-1; 7 nucleotides align to TRBD1. The CDR3 has 14 amino acids. The V gene's germline CDR1 is KGHSH and CDR2 LQKENI. V lost 4 bases and J lost 8; bases outside the gene matches: 8. CDR3 residues: CASSLRDSADEQFF. The DNA for the CDR3 is TGTGCCAGCTCACTCCGGGACAGTGCGGATGAGCAGTTCTTC.

This rearrangement joins TRBV4-3 to TRBJ2-1; TRBD2 matches 7 bases. The CDR3 runs 17 residues. Germline V gene data show CDR1 as LGHNA and CDR2 as YSLEER. V shed 4 bases, J shed 0 bases, and the junction held 9 bases outside the gene matches. CDR3 in amino acids: CASSRHREASSYNEQFF. The CDR3 nucleotides read TGCGCCAGCAGCCGACACCGGGAGGCGAGCTCCTACAATGAGCAGTTCTTC.

This clone has a single count. This chain connects TRBV9 to TRBJ2-1; weak D call: TRBD1 (6 bases). The V end lost 0 bases, the J end lost 9 bases, and 13 bases lay between the germline ends. The CDR3 is made up of 14 amino acids. Looked up from germline, CDR1 is SGDLS and CDR2 is YYNGEE. The CDR3 nucleotides are TGTGCCAGCAGCGTAGGGGGGCGCAAGGGTGAGCAGTTCTTC. Translated: CASSVGGRKGEQFF.

The CDR3 DNA sequence: TGTGCCAGCTCACCACCGATCGGACCGAAGTCTGGAAACACCATATATTTT. The encoded protein is CASSPPIGPKSGNTIYF. This chain joins TRBV18 and TRBJ1-3; no firm D call. The CDR3 is 17 residues long. Germline CDR1 is KGHSH and CDR2 is LQKENI. V was shortened by 0 bases and J by 1 base, with 13 bases between the two germline ends.

The chain uses TRBV19 and TRBJ2-2, with D perhaps matching TRBD2 (6 bases). Germline assignment: CDR1 LNHDA and CDR2 SQIVND (reference sequence). The length of the CDR3 is 17 residues. Trimming shortened V by 3 bases and J by 4 bases, and 18 bases separated the two germline ends. The CDR3 loop is CASSISLAARATGELFF. The DNA for the CDR3 is TGTGCCAGTAGTATCTCTTTAGCGGCGCGGGCCACCGGGGAGCTGTTTTTT.

V usage is TRBV5-1 and J usage is TRBJ1-5, with D tentatively TRBD1 (6 bases). The germline gives CDR1 SGHRS, CDR2 YFSETQ. The CDR3 extends over 16 amino acids. The V gene lost 2 bases and the J gene lost 3 bases, with 15 bases spanning the gap. The CDR3 sequence is CASSLRTTGYNQPQHF. CDR3 in DNA: TGCGCCAGCAGCTTAAGAACGACAGGCTACAATCAGCCCCAGCATTTT.

The chain combines TRBV5-1 with TRBJ2-2, with D perhaps matching TRBD2 (5 bases). Trimming took 0 bases from V and 1 from J, leaving 13 bases between them. Germline-derived CDR1 and CDR2 are SGHRS and YFSETQ. This CDR3 spans 17 amino acids. The CDR3 loop is CASSLAASSLNTGELFF. CDR3 bases: TGCGCCAGCAGCTTGGCCGCTAGCAGCTTGAACACCGGGGAGCTGTTTTTT.

The V and J genes are TRBV18 and TRBJ2-2; TRBD2 matches at 11 bases. Germline CDR1 KGHSH, CDR2 LQKENI. The length of the CDR3 is 15 residues. V was clipped by 4 bases and J by 6 bases; unmatched bases: 4. The CDR3, as DNA: TGTGCCAGCTCACAGACTAGCGGGACCGCCGGGGAGCTGTTTTTT. The encoded protein is CASSQTSGTAGELFF. The full variable domain, in which reference TRBV18 and TRBJ2-2 provide the parts outside the CDR3, is NAGVMQNPRHLVRRRGQEARLRCSPMKGHSHVYWYRQLPEEGLKFMVYLQKENIIDESGMPKERFSAEFPKEGPSILRIQQVVRGDSAAYFCASSQTSGTAGELFFGEGSRLTVL.